This TCR beta chain was recorded in a study of T cell responses to AZD1222 COVID-19 vaccine. About the research overall: Second doses that came at about 4 or about 12 weeks were put together. Study results and limitations: At study baseline, merely over 5 AZD1222 recipients were seropositive. Targeting of unmutated variant regions was reportedly seen in nearly half of spike-specific TCRs.

Of note for this clone: Its cognate antigen is unknown.

The method was immunoSEQ multiplex PCR; TCRdb's version includes in-frame clones alone and lacks a portion of them. Counted here are over 150,000 clones, 88% occurring once; the ten biggest clones make up around 3.1%. Per germline, CDR1 MNHEY and CDR2 SVGAGI. The CDR3 runs to 11 residues. The V end was cut by 7 bases, the J end by 8 bases, with 11 bases between. This receptor was taken from an adult in good health. J is TRBJ1-1 and V is TRBV6-5; D not resolved. The sample was peripheral blood, taken on day 0 of AZD1222 vaccination. The CDR3 nucleotides read TGTGCCAGCAATCTAGGTCGGGAAGCTTTCTTT. As protein: CASNLGREAFF.